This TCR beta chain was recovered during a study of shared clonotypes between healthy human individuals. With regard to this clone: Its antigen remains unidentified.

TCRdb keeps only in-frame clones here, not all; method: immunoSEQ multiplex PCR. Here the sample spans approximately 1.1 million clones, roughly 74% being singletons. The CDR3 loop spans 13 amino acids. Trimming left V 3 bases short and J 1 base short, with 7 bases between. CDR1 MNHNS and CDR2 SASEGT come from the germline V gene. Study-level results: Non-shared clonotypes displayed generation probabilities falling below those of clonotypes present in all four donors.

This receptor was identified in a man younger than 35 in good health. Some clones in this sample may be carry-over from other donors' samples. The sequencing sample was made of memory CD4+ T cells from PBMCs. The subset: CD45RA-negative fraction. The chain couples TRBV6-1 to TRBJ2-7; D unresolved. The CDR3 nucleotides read TGTGCCAGCAGTGATAACCTATCCTACGAGCAGTACTTC. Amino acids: CASSDNLSYEQYF.